This TCR beta chain was recovered during a study of graft-versus-host responses after intestinal transplantation. Whole-study context: Recipients were all induced with anti-thymocyte globulin, then given tacrolimus and steroids for 2 to 4 years.

Sequencing used immunoSEQ multiplex PCR; TCRdb keeps in-frame clones, though not all of them. The sample includes around 120,000 clones, about nine tenths of them seen just once. Study-wide results and limits: There were GvH clones found in recipient marrow, and some of them appeared first in ileum or blood. Early post-transplant falls in HvG clones accompanied the peak levels of circulating GvH clones.

CDR3 length: 13 amino acids. J was trimmed by 8 bases and V by 5 bases; bases with no gene match: 7. Germline values: CDR1 SEHNR, CDR2 FQNEAQ (reference sequence). To note about this clone: The antigen is unknown.

The sequence came from a human donor who received an intestinal transplant. Sequenced material: unstimulated CD4+ T cells sorted from spleen or lymph node cells, taken before intestinal transplant. This sequence joins TRBV7-9 and TRBJ1-2, with 8 bases identical to TRBD1. The CDR3 region has the DNA TGTGCCAGCAGCCCACAGGGGGTGGAGGGCTACACCTTC. This codes for CASSPQGVEGYTF.